This T cell receptor (beta chain) was identified during a study of T cell changes during pregnancy in multiple sclerosis. Produced via immunoSEQ multiplex PCR; TCRdb's table is partial and in-frame only. The table includes just under 80,000 clones, 80% to 95% detected once. The CDR3 has 14 residues. From germline, CDR1 is SNHLY and CDR2 FYNNEI. V gave up 10 bases and J gave up 3 bases; unmatched junction bases: 10. The receptor's source is a female donor with multiple sclerosis, enrolled in a pregnancy study. Sequenced material: peripheral blood, taken in the first trimester of pregnancy. The J gene is TRBJ2-3, the V gene TRBV2; the match to TRBD2 covers 7 bases. Written as DNA, the CDR3 is TGTGCCACGTCACGGGACTATCGAACAGATACGCAGTATTTT. Translation gives CATSRDYRTDTQYF.